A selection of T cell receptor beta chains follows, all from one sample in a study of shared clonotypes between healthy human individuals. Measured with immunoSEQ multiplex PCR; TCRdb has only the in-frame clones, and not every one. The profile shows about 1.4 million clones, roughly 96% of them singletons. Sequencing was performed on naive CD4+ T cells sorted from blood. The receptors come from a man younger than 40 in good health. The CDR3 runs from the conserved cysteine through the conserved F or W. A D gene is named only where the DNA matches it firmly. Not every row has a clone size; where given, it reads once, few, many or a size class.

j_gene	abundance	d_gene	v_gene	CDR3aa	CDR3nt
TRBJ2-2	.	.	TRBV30	CAWSTGSPGELFF	TGTGCCTGGAGCACAGGATCCCCCGGGGAGCTGTTTTTT
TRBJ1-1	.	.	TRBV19	CASRAPGSTEAFF	TGTGCCAGTAGAGCTCCCGGGAGCACTGAAGCTTTCTTT
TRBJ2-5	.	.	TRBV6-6	CASSTGMGETQYF	TGTGCCAGCAGCACAGGGATGGGGGAGACCCAGTACTTC
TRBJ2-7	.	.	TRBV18	CASSLRDTYEQYF	TGTGCCAGCTCACTAAGGGACACCTACGAGCAGTACTTC
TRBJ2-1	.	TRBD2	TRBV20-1	CSARGREGKFF	TGCAGTGCTAGAGGGCGGGAGGGCAAATTCTTC
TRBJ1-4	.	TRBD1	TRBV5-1	CASSLSGQGDEKLFF	TGCGCCAGCAGCTTGTCGGGACAGGGGGATGAAAAACTGTTTTTT
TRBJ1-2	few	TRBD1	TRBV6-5	CASSLTGGYGYTF	TGTGCCAGCAGCTTGACAGGGGGGTATGGCTACACCTTC
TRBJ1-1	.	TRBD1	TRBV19	CASSHRGLTEAFF	TGTGCCAGTAGCCACAGGGGGCTGACTGAAGCTTTCTTT
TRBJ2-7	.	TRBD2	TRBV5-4	CASSGLAGGSEQYF	TGTGCCAGCAGTGGACTAGCGGGAGGTTCCGAGCAGTACTTC
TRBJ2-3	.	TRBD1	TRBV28	CASSSGQAGTDTQYF	TGTGCCAGCAGTTCGGGACAGGCCGGCACAGATACGCAGTATTTT
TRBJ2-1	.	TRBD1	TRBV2	CASSSSGTGLFF	TGTGCCAGCAGTTCCTCCGGGACAGGGTTGTTCTTC
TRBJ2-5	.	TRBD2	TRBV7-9	CASSPGLAGGPGETQYF	TGTGCCAGCAGCCCGGGACTAGCGGGAGGGCCGGGTGAGACCCAGTACTTC
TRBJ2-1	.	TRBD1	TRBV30	CAWSVTGGRQNEQFF	TGTGCCTGGAGTGTGACAGGGGGTCGACAGAATGAGCAGTTCTTC
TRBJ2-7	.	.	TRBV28	CASSLWETGNFYEQYF	TGTGCCAGCAGTTTATGGGAGACAGGAAATTTCTACGAGCAGTACTTC
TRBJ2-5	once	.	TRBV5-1	CASSLGPAQETQYF	TGCGCCAGCAGCTTGGGGCCAGCTCAAGAGACCCAGTACTTC
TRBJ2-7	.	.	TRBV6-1	CASSVNEQYF	TGTGCCAGCAGTGTGAACGAGCAGTACTTC
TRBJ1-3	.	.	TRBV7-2	CASSLVGTANSGNTIYF	TGTGCCAGCAGCTTAGTTGGGACGGCGAACTCTGGAAACACCATATATTTT
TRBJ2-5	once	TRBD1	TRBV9	CASSPGQVLQETQYF	TGTGCCAGCAGCCCAGGACAGGTCCTACAAGAGACCCAGTACTTC
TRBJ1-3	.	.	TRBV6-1	CASSEVNGNTIYF	TGTGCCAGCAGTGAAGTTAACGGAAACACCATATATTTT
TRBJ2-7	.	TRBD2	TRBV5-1	CASSLGTSNEQYF	TGCGCCAGCAGCTTGGGGACTAGTAACGAGCAGTACTTC
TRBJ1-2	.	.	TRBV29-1	CSVEPSWTF	TGCAGCGTTGAACCCTCCTGGACCTTC
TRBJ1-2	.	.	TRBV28	CASSLAGTYGYTF	TGTGCCAGCAGTTTGGCAGGCACCTATGGCTACACCTTC